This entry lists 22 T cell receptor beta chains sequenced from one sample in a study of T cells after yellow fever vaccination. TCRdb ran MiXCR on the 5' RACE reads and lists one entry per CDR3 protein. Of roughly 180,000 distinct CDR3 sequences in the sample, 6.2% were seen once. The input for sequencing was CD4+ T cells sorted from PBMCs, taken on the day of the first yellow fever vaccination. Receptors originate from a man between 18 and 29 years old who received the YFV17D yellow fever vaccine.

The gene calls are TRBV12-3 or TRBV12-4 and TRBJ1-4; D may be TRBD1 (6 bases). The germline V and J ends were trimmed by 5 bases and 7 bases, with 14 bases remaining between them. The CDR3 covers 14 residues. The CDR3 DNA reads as TGTGCCAGCAGTCTACGGGGGGGCGGTGAAAAACTGTTTTTT. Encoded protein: CASSLRGGGEKLFF.

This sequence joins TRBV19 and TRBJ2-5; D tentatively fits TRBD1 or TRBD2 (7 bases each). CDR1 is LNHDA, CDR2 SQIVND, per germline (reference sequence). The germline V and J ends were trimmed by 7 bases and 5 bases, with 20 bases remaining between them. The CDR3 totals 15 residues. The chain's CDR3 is CASTNGEGAWETQYF. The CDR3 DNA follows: TGTGCCAGTACCAACGGGGAGGGGGCCTGGGAGACCCAGTACTTC.

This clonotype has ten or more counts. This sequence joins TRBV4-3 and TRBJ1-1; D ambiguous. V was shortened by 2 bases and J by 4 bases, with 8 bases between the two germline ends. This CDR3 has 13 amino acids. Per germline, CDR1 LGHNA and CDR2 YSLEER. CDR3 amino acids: CASSQYPATEAFF. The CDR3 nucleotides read TGCGCCAGCAGCCAATACCCAGCCACTGAAGCTTTCTTT.

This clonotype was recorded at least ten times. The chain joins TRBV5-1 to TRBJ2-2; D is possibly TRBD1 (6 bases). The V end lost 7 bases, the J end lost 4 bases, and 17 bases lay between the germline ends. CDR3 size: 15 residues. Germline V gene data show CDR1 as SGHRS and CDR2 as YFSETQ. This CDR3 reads CASASRQGSTGELFF. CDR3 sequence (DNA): TGCGCCAGCGCAAGTAGGCAGGGGAGCACCGGGGAGCTGTTTTTT.

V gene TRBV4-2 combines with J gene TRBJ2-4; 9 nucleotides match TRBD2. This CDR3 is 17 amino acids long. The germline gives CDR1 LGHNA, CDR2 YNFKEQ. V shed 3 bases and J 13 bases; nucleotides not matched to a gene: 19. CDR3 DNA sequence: TGTGCCAGCAGCCAGGACCTACATAGCGGGGGAGAAAGCATACAGTACTTC. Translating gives CASSQDLHSGGESIQYF.

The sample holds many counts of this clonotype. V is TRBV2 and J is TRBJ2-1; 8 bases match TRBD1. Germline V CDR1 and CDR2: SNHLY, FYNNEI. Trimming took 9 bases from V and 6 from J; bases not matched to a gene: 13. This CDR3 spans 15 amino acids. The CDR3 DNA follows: TGTGCCAGTTCAGGGGGCATGGTTACTTTCAATGAGCAGTTCTTC. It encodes CASSGGMVTFNEQFF.

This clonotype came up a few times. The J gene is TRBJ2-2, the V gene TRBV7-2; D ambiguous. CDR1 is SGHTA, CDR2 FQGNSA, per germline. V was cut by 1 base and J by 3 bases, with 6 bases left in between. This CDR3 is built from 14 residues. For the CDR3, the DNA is TGTGCCAGCAGCTTAGACCAGGACACCGGGGAGCTGTTTTTT. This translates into CASSLDQDTGELFF.

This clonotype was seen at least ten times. The CDR3 region has the DNA TGTGCCTGGGGGGAGAATATGAACACTGAAGCTTTCTTT. Its translation is CAWGENMNTEAFF. This rearrangement joins TRBV30 to TRBJ1-1; D remains unclear. Trimming cost V 5 bases and J 0 bases, with 10 bases left between them. The germline gives CDR1 GTSNPN, CDR2 SVGIG (reference sequence). CDR3 length equals 13 residues. The full variable domain, with the rest looked up from reference TRBV30 and TRBJ1-1, is SQTIHQWPATLVQPVGSPLSLECTVEGTSNPNLYWYRQAAGRGLQLLFYSVGIGQISSEVPQNLSASRPQDRQFILSSKKLLLSDSGFYLCAWGENMNTEAFFGQGTRLTVV.

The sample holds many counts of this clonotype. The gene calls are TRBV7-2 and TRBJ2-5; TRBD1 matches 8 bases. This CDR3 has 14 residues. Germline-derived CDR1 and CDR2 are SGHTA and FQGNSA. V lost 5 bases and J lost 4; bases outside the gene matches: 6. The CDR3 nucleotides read TGTGCCAGCAGCCTGGACAGGGCCACAGAGACCCAGTACTTC. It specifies CASSLDRATETQYF.

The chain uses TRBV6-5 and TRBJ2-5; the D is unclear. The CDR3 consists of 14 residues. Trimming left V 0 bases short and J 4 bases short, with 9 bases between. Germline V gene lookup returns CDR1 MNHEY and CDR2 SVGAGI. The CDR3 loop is CASSYSSVPETQYF. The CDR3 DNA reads TGTGCCAGCAGTTACTCTTCCGTCCCAGAGACCCAGTACTTC.

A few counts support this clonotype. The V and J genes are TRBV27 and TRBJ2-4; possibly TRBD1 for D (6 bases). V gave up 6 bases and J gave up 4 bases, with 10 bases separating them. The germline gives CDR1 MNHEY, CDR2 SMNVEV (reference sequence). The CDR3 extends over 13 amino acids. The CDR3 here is CASRGGSKNIQYF. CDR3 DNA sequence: TGTGCCAGCAGAGGGGGATCAAAAAACATTCAGTACTTC.

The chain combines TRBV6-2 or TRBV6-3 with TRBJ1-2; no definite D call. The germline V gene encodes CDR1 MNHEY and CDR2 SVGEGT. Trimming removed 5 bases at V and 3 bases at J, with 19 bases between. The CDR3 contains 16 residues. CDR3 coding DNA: TGTGCCAGCAGTGCGACGGGCGCGTTTTTCGACTATGGCTACACCTTC. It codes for CASSATGAFFDYGYTF.

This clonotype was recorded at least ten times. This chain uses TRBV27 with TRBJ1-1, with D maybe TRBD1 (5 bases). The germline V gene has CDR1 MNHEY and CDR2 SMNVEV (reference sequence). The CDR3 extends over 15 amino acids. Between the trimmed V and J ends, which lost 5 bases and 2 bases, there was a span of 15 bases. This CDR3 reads CASSGSPGLNTEAFF. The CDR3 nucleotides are TGTGCCAGCAGTGGATCCCCGGGACTTAACACTGAAGCTTTCTTT.

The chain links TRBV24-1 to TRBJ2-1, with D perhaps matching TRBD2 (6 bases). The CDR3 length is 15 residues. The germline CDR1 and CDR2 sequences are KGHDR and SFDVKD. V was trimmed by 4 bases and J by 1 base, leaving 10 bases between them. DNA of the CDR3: TGTGCCACCAGTGAGGGCGGGGCTTCCTACAATGAGCAGTTCTTC. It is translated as CATSEGGASYNEQFF.

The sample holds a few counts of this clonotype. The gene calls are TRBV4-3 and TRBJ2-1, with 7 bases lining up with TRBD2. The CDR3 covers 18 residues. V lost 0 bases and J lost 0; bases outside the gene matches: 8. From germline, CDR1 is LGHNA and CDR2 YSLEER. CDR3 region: CASSQDLGGISSYNEQFF. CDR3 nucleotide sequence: TGCGCCAGCAGCCAAGATCTGGGGGGGATAAGCTCCTACAATGAGCAGTTCTTC.

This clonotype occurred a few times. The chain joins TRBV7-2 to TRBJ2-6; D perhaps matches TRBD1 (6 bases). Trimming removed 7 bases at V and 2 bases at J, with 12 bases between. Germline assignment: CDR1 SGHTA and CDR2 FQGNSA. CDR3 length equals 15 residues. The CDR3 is CASTSTGTGANVLTF. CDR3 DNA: TGTGCCAGCACCTCTACAGGGACTGGGGCCAACGTCCTGACTTTC.

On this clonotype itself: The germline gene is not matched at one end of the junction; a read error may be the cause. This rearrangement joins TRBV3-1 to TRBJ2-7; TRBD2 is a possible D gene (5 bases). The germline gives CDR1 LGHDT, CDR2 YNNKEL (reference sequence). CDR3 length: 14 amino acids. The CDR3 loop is CASSQGFSRELTLF. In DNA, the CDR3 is TGTGCCAGCAGCCAAGGGTTTTCAAGGGAGTTAACACTCTTC.

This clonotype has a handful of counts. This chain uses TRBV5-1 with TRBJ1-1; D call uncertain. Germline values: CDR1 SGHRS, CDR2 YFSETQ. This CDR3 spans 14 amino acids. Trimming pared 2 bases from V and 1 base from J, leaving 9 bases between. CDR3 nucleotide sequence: TGCGCCAGCAGCTTCGGCCAGGAGAACACTGAAGCTTTCTTT. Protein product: CASSFGQENTEAFF.

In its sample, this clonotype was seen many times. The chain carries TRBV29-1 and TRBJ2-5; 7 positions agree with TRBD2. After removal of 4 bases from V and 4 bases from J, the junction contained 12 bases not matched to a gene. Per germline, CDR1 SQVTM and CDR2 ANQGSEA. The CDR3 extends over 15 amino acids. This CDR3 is CSVAFWGGTGETQYF. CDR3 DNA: TGCAGCGTTGCTTTTTGGGGAGGGACCGGAGAGACCCAGTACTTC.

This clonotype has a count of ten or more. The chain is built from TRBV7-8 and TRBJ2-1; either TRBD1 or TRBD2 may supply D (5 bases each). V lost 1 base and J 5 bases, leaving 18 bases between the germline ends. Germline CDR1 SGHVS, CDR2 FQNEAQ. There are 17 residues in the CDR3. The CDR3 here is CASSLVLRSGRNNEQFF. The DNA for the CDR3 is TGTGCCAGCAGCTTAGTTCTAAGGTCAGGGAGAAACAATGAGCAGTTCTTC.

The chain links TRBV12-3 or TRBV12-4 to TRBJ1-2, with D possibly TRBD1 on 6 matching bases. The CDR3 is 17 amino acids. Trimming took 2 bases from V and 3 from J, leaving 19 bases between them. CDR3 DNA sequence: TGTGCCAGCAGTTTACGGGCCTGGGGGCAAAAGGACTATGGCTACACCTTC. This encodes CASSLRAWGQKDYGYTF.

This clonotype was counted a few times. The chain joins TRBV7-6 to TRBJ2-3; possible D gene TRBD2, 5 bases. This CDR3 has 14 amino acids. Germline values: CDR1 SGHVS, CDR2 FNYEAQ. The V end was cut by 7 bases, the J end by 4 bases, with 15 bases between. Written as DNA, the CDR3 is TGTGCCAGCACCATGTCCCGGGGAGCAGATACGCAGTATTTT. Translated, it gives CASTMSRGADTQYF. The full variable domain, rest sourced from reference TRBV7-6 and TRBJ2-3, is GAGVSQSPRYKVTKRGQDVALRCDPISGHVSLYWYRQALGQGPEFLTYFNYEAQQDKSGLPNDRFSAERPEGSISTLTIQRTEQRDSAMYRCASTMSRGADTQYFGPGTRLTVL.